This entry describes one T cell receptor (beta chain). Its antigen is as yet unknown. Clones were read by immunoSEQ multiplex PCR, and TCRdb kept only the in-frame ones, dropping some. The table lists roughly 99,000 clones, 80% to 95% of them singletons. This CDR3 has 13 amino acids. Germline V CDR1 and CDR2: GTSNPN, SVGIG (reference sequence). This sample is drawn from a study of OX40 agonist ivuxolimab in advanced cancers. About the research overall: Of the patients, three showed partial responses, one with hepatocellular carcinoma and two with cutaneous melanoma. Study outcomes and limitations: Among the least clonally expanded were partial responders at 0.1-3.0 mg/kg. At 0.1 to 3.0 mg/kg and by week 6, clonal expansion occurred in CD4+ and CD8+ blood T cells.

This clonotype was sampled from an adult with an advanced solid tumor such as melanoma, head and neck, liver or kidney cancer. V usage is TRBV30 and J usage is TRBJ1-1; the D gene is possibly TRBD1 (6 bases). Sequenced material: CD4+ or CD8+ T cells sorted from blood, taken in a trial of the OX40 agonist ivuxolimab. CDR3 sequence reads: CAGKIGGGTEAFF. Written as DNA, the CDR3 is TGTGCTGGAAAAATAGGAGGGGGCACTGAAGCTTTCTTT.